A selection of T cell receptor beta chains follows, all from one sample in a study of stem cell transplantation in POMP-related autoinflammatory disease. Only in-frame clones appear in the TCRdb table, and some are missing; sequencing was by immunoSEQ multiplex PCR. The sample holds about 2,000 clones, 86% seen once. The sequences come from Tregs from PBMCs, collected before stem cell transplantation. These TCRs come from a human donor with POMP-related autoinflammation and immune dysregulation (PRAID). CDR3s leave out the opening cysteine and the closing phenylalanine or tryptophan.

v_gene	j_gene	CDR3aa
TRBV9	TRBJ2-1	ASSVGSYGPPGDEQF
TRBV28	TRBJ2-3	ASSFRTGHTDTQY
TRBV19	TRBJ1-1	ASSHLREGTEAF
TRBV2	TRBJ2-1	ASSGLAGTNEQF
TRBV27	TRBJ2-7	ASSSLRTSGIAYEQY
TRBV2	TRBJ2-3	ASSGLFTDTQY
TRBV29-1	TRBJ2-1	SVNSLLVNTINEQF
TRBV12-2	TRBJ2-1	ASRLRRPSERIEQF
TRBV7-3	TRBJ2-3	ASSRAPSDTQY
TRBV4-1	TRBJ2-1	ASSQPGTRNEQF
TRBV5-6	TRBJ2-1	ASSFIRQGRYNEQF
TRBV6-1	TRBJ2-3	ASSGGRGRADTQY
TRBV5-1	TRBJ1-1	ASSTGHGTEAF
TRBV29-1	TRBJ2-7	SARTVYEQY
TRBV5-1	TRBJ1-1	ASSLEGAGTEAF
TRBV6-5	TRBJ2-7	ASSLAGYGYEQY
TRBV20-1	TRBJ2-1	SARVEQF
TRBV29-1	TRBJ1-1	SVRRGGNTEAF
TRBV4-2	TRBJ2-3	ASSQVRAPSTDTQY
TRBV5-5	TRBJ1-4	ASSLLKGQGNEKLF
TRBV5-1	TRBJ2-5	ASSLAGTDQETQY
TRBV4-1	TRBJ1-2	ASSPREGGYT
TRBV15	TRBJ2-7	ATSRDRGFYYEQY
TRBV7-9	TRBJ2-1	ASSLGSSVIYNEQF
TRBV7-7	TRBJ2-3	ASSSGGRDTQY
TRBV18	TRBJ2-7	ASSPRTSGRGEQY
TRBV11-1	TRBJ2-6	ASSLGHSGANVLT
TRBV5-1	TRBJ2-1	ASSPRGPSKF
TRBV27	TRBJ2-2	ASSPRTGRLWTGELF
TRBV7-2	TRBJ2-5	ASSFLAGAKETQY
TRBV20-1	TRBJ1-4	SARDLGKLF
TRBV6-5	TRBJ2-5	ASSYAGAYQETQY
TRBV6-1	TRBJ1-5	ASSEDRGTYQPQH
TRBV19	TRBJ2-7	ASSRFAAVSYEQY
TRBV6-5	TRBJ2-1	ASSPRTSGNEQF
TRBV2	TRBJ1-5	ASTQGTVSNQPQH
TRBV15	TRBJ2-3	ATSRDNTDTQY
TRBV18	TRBJ2-2	ASSQYTGELF
TRBV9	TRBJ2-3	ASSVGHRAGTDTQY
TRBV4-2	TRBJ1-4	ASSSGQFNEKLF
TRBV28	TRBJ1-5	ASSVRYQPQH
TRBV6-5	TRBJ1-5	ASSALAGFNQPQH
TRBV5-5	TRBJ2-7	ASSLPGQVEEQY
TRBV19	TRBJ1-6	ASSIDSYNSPLH
TRBV6-5	TRBJ1-2	ASSYSGTAYGYT
TRBV29-1	TRBJ1-5	SVDSGSNQPQH
TRBV5-1	TRBJ1-4	ASSFRPLQGLIVATNEKLF
TRBV25-1	TRBJ1-2	ASTGYYGYT
TRBV7-6	TRBJ1-5	ASSLARGQPQH
TRBV5-6	TRBJ2-1	ASSTYKYSPGSYNEQF
TRBV6-5	TRBJ2-7	ASSYRGRSYEQY
TRBV2	TRBJ2-5	ASRGLAHDQETQY